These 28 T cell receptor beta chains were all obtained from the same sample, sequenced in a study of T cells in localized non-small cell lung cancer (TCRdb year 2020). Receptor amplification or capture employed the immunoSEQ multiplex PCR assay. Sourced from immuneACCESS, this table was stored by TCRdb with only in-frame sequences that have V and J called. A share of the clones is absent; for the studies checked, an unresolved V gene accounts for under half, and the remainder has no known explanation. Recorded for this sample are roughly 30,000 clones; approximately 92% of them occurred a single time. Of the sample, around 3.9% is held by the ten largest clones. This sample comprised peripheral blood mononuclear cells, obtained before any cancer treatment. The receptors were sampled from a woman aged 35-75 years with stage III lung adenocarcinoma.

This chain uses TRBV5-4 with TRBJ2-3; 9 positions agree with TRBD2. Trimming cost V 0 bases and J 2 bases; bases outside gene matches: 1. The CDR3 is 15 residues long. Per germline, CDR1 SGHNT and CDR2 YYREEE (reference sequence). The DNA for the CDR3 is TGTGCCAGCAGCTTGGGACTAGCGGCCACAGATACGCAGTATTTT. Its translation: CASSLGLAATDTQYF.

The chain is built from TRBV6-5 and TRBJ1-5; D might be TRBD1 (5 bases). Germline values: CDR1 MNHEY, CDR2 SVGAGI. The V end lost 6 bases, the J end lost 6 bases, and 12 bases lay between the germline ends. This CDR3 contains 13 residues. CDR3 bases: TGTGCCAGCAGCCGACAGCCCGGTCAGCCCCAGCATTTT. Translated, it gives CASSRQPGQPQHF.

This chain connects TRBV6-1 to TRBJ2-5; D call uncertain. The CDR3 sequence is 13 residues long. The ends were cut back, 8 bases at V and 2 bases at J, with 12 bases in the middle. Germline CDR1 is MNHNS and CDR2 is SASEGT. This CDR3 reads CASSSTGQETQYF. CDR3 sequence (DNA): TGTGCCAGCTCCAGTACCGGACAAGAGACCCAGTACTTC.

The CDR3 sequence: CASMRQVEETQYF. The CDR3 region has the DNA TGTGCCAGCATGCGGCAGGTAGAAGAGACCCAGTACTTC. J is TRBJ2-5 and V is TRBV6-1; D is undetermined. Germline CDR1 and CDR2: MNHNS and SASEGT. The CDR3 length is 13 residues. V was clipped by 7 bases and J by 3 bases, with 12 bases between them.

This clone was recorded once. DNA of the CDR3: TGTGCCAGCAGCCGAGGTCGTGACACTGAAGCTTTCTTT. Its protein product is CASSRGRDTEAFF. The V call is TRBV6-5, the J call TRBJ1-1; D ambiguous. Germline V gene data show CDR1 as MNHEY and CDR2 as SVGAGI. Trimming took 6 bases from V and 3 from J, leaving 11 bases between them. The CDR3 is 13 residues long.

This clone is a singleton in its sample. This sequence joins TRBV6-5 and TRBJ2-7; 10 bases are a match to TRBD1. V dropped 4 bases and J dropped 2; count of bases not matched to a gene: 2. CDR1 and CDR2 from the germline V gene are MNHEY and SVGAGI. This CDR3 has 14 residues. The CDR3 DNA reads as TGTGCCAGCAGTTGGGGACAGGGGACCTACGAGCAGTACTTC. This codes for CASSWGQGTYEQYF.

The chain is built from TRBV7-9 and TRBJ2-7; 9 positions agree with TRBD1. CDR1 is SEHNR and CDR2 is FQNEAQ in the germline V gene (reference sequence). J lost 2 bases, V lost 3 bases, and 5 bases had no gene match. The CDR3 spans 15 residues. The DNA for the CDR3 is TGTGCCAGCAGCTTTTTCCGGGACAGGGCCTACGAGCAGTACTTC. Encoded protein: CASSFFRDRAYEQYF.

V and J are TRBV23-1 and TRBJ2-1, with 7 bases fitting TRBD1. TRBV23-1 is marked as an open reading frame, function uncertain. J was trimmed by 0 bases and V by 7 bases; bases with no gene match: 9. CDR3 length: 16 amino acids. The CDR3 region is CASNHPGQSSYNEQFF. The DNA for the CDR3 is TGCGCCAGCAACCATCCGGGACAGAGCTCCTACAATGAGCAGTTCTTC.

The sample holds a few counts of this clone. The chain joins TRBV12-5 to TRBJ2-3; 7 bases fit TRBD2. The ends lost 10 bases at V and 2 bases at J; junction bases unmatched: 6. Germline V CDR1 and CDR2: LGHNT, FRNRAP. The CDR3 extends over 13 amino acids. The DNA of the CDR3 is TGTGCTACCGCTCGGGAGGACACAGATACGCAGTATTTT. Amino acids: CATAREDTDTQYF.

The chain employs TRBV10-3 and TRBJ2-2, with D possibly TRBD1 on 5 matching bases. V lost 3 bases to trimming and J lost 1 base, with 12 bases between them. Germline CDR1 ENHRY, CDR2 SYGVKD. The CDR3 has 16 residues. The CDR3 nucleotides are TGTGCCATCAGTGACTTGACAGAATTGAACACCGGGGAGCTGTTTTTT. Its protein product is CAISDLTELNTGELFF.

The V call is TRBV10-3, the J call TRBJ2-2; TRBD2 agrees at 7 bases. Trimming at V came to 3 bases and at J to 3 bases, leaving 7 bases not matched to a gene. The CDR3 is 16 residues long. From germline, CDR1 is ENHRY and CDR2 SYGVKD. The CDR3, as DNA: TGTGCCATCAGTGATAAAGCGGGATTGGACACCGGGGAGCTGTTTTTT. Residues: CAISDKAGLDTGELFF.

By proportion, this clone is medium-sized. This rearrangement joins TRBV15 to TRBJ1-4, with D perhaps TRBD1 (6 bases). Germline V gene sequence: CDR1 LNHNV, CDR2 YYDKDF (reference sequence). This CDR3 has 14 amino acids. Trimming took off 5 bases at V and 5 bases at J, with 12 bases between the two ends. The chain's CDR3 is CATSGNRENEKLFF. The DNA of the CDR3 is TGTGCCACCAGCGGAAACAGGGAGAATGAAAAACTGTTTTTT.

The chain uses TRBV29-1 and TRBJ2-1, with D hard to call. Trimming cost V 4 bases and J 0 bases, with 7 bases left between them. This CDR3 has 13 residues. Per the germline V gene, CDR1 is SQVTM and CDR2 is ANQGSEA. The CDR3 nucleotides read TGCAGCGTTGTTGAATACTCCTACAATGAGCAGTTCTTC. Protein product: CSVVEYSYNEQFF.

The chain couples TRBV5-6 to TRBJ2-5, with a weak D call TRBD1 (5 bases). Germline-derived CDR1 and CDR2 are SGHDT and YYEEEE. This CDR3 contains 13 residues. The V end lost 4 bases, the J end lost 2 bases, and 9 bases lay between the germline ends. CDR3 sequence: CASSPTGQETQYF. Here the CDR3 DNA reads TGTGCCAGCAGCCCTACAGGACAAGAGACCCAGTACTTC.

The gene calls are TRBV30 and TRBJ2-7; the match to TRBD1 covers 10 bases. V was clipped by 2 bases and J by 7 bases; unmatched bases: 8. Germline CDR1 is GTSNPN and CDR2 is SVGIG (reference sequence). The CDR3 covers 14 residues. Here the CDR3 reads CAWSPGQGVSEQYF. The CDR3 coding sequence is TGTGCCTGGAGTCCCGGACAGGGGGTTAGTGAGCAGTACTTC.

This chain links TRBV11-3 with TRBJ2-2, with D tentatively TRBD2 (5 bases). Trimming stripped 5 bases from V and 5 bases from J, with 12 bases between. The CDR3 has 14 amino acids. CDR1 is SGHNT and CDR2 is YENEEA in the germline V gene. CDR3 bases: TGTGCCAGCAGCCCAGGACTGCGGACCGGGGAGCTGTTTTTT. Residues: CASSPGLRTGELFF. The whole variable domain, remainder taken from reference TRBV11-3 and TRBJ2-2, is EAGVVQSPRYKIIEKKQPVAFWCNPISGHNTLYWYLQNLGQGPELLIRYENEEAVDDSQLPKDRFSAERLKGVDSTLKIQPAELGDSAVYLCASSPGLRTGELFFGEGSRLTVL.

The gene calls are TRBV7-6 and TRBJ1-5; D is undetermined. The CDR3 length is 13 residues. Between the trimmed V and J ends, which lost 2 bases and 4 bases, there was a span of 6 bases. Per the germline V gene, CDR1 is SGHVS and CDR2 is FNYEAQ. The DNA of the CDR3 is TGTGCCAGCAGCTTAACGGGGAATCAGCCCCAGCATTTT. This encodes CASSLTGNQPQHF.

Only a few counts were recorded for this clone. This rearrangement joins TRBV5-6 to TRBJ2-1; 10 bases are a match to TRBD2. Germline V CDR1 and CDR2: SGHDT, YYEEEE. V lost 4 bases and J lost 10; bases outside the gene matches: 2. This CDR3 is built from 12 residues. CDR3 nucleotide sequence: TGTGCCAGCAGCCGGACTAGCGGAGAGCAGTTCTTC. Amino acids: CASSRTSGEQFF. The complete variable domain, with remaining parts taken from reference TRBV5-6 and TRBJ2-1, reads DAGVTQSPTHLIKTRGQQVTLRCSPKSGHDTVSWYQQALGQGPQFIFQYYEEEERQRGNFPDRFSGHQFPNYSSELNVNALLLGDSALYLCASSRTSGEQFFGPGTRLTVL.

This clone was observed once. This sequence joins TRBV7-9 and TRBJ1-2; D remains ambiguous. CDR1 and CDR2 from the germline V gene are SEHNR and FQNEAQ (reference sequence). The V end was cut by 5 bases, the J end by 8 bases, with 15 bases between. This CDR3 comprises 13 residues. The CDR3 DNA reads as TGTGCCAGCAGCCAACAGCTGCTTGGAGGCTACACCTTC. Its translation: CASSQQLLGGYTF.

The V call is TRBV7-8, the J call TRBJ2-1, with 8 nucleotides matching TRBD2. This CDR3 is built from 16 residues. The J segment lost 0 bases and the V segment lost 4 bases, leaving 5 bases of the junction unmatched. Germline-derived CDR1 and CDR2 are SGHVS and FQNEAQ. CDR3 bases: TGTGCCAGCAGCTGGAAGCGGGGGAACTCCTACAATGAGCAGTTCTTC. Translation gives CASSWKRGNSYNEQFF.

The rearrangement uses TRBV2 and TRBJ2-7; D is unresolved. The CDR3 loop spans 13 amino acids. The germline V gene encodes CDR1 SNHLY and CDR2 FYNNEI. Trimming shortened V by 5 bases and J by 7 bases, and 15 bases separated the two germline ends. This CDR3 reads CASSLSPIGEQYF. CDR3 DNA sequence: TGTGCCAGCAGTTTATCTCCGATAGGGGAGCAGTACTTC.

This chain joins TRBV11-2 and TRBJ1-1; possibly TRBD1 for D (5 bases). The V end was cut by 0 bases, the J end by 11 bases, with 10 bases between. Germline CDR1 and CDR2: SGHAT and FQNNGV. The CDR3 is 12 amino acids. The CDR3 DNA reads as TGTGCCAGCAGCTTAGAAGGGGTACAGGCTTTCTTT. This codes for CASSLEGVQAFF.

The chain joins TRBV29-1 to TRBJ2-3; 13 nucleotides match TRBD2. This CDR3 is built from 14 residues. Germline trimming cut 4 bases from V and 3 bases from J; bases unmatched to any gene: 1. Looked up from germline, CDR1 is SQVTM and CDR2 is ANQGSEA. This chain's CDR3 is CSVGGLAGTDTQYF. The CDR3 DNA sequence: TGCAGCGTTGGGGGACTAGCGGGGACAGATACGCAGTATTTT.

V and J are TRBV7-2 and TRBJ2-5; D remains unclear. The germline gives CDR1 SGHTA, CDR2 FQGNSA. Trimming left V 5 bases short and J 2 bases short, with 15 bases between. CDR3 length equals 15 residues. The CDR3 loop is CASSTAITVQETQYF. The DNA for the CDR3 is TGTGCCAGCAGCACCGCGATCACAGTTCAAGAGACCCAGTACTTC.

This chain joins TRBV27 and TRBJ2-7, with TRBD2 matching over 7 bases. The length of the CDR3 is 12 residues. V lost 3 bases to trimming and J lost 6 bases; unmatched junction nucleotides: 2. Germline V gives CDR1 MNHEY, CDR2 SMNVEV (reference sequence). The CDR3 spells CASSLRGSEQYF. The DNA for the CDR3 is TGTGCCAGCAGTTTGCGGGGGTCCGAGCAGTACTTC.

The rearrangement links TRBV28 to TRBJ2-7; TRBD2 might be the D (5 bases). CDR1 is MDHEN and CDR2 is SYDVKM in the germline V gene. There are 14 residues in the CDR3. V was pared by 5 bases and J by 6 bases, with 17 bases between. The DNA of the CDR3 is TGTGCCAGCAGTGGAGCCAACGGACGGGGCGAGCAGTACTTC. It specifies CASSGANGRGEQYF.

The CDR3 is CASRRTDYNEQFF. DNA of the CDR3: TGTGCCAGCAGGCGGACTGATTACAATGAGCAGTTCTTC. V is TRBV2 and J is TRBJ2-1; TRBD2 is a possible D gene (5 bases). Germline lookup yields CDR1 SNHLY and CDR2 FYNNEI. The ends were cut back, 6 bases at V and 4 bases at J, with 10 bases in the middle. CDR3 length: 13 residues.

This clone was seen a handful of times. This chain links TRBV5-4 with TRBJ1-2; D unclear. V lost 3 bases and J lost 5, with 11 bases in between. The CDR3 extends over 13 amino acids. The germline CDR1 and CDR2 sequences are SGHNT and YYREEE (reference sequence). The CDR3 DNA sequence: TGTGCCAGCAGCTCGTGGCAGCAATATGGCTACACCTTC. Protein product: CASSSWQQYGYTF.